This TCR beta chain was retrieved from a study of blood T cell repertoires in COVID-19. This table comes from immunoSEQ multiplex PCR, and its TCRdb copy is limited to in-frame clones, with some not included. Here the sample spans 380,000 or so clones, 80% to 90% being singletons. This sequence was found in a man aged 35 to 55 with acute or convalescent COVID-19. Sequencing input: peripheral blood.

This CDR3 reads CSASLGWGRGTGELFF. In DNA, the CDR3 is TGCAGTGCTAGTTTAGGTTGGGGCAGGGGTACCGGGGAGCTGTTTTTT. The gene calls are TRBV20-1 and TRBJ2-2; the D gene is possibly TRBD1 (6 bases). The CDR3 consists of 16 residues. Germline V gene sequence: CDR1 DFQATT, CDR2 SNEGSKA (reference sequence). Trimming removed 3 bases from V and 5 bases from J, with 19 bases in between.